The source of this T cell receptor beta chain is a study of shared T cell receptors in the human thymus. There are a few counts of this clone. Per germline, CDR1 SGHDT and CDR2 YYEEEE. Germline trimming cut 4 bases from V and 0 bases from J; bases unmatched to any gene: 7. The CDR3 is 16 residues long. Libraries were prepared by immunoSEQ multiplex PCR; TCRdb keeps only in-frame clonotypes and omits some of them. The top ten clones hold 0.0094% of a sample with 640,000 or so clones, around 87% of them seen once. These data were also reused for a study on human thymus T cells. That publication notes: Among the donors, all were healthy Finnish infants having corrective surgery for congenital heart defects. Corrective cardiac surgery supplied the resected thymus tissue.

Source material: thymocytes. The chain combines TRBV5-6 with TRBJ2-7; TRBD2 agrees at 10 bases. The TCR sequence derives from a boy in the first two years of life with a congenital heart defect. CDR3 bases: TGTGCCAGCAGCCAGAAACTAGCGGGACCCTCCTACGAGCAGTACTTC. This translates into CASSQKLAGPSYEQYF.